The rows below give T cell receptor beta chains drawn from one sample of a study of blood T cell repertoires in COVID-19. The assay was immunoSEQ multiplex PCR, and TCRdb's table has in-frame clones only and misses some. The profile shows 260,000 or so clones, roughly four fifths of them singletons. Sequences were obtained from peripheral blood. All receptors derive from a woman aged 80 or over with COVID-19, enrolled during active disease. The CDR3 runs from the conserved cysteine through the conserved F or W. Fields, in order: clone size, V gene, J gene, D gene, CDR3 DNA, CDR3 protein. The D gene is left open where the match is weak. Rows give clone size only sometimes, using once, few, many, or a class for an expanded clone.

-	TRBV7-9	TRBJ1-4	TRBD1	TGTGCCAGCAGGGCAACAGGGGGGACTAATGAAAAACTGTTTTTT	CASRATGGTNEKLFF
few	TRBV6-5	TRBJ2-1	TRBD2	TGTGCCAGCAGTTCCCCCAGCGGGGCCTACAATGAGCAGTTCTTC	CASSSPSGAYNEQFF
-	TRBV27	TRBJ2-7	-	TGTGCCAGCCCCTGGGGAGGATGCGTCGAGCAGTACTTC	CASPWGGCVEQYF
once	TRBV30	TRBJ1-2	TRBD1	TGTGCCTGGGCCCAAGGACAGGGACATGGCTACACCTTC	CAWAQGQGHGYTF
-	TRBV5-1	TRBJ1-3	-	TGCGCCAGCAGCTTGGGTGACAGAGTCTCTGGAAACACCATATATTTT	CASSLGDRVSGNTIYF
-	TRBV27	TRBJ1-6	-	TGTGCCAGCAGTTTTGGCGGTTCACCCCTCCACTTT	CASSFGGSPLHF
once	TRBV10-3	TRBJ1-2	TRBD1	TGTGCCATCAGTGAGTCCGACAGGGCTCAGTACACCTTC	CAISESDRAQYTF
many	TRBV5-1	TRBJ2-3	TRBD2	TGCGCCAGCAGCGAGCGGGCGGGGGGTACAGATACGCAGTATTTT	CASSERAGGTDTQYF
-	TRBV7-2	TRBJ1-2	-	TGTGCCAGCAGCTTCGGAGAGCACTATGGCTACACCTTC	CASSFGEHYGYTF
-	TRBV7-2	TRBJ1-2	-	TGTGCCAGCAGCTTCGGTCTACAGGGTGGCTACACCTTC	CASSFGLQGGYTF
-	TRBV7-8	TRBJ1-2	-	TGTGCCAGCAGCTTAGAAGGGAGGTCCTATGGCTACACCTTC	CASSLEGRSYGYTF
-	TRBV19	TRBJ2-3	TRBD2	TGTGCCAGTAGTTTTAGCGGGGAGACGCAGTATTTT	CASSFSGETQYF
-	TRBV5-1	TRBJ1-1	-	TGCGCCAGCACCCCCGCGGGGCACACTGAAGCTTTCTTT	CASTPAGHTEAFF
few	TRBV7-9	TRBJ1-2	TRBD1	TGTGCCAGCAGTATGGGGTCGGGACAGTTTAACTATGGCTACACCTTC	CASSMGSGQFNYGYTF
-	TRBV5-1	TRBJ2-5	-	TGCGCCAGCAGCGGAACCCCGGGATACCAAGAGACCCAGTACTTC	CASSGTPGYQETQYF
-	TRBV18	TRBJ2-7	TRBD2	TGTGCCAGCTCACCAAATAGTAACGGGAGGAGCGAGCAGTACTTC	CASSPNSNGRSEQYF
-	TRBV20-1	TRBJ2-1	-	TGCAGTGCTAGAGATAACACTGAGCAGTTCTTC	CSARDNTEQFF
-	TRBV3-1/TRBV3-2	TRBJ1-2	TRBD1	TGTGCCAGCAGCCAATCGACAGGGGGTAAAGCTAACTATGGCTACACCTTC	CASSQSTGGKANYGYTF
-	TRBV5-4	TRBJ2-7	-	TGTGCCAGCAGCTTGGACGGTGAGCAGTACTTC	CASSLDGEQYF
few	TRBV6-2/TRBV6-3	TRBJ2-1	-	TGTGCCAGCAGTACAACAGGAGTCCATGAGCAGTTCTTC	CASSTTGVHEQFF
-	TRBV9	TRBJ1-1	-	TGTGCCAGCAGCGTAGCTCCCGCAGGGGTGACTGAAGCTTTCTTT	CASSVAPAGVTEAFF
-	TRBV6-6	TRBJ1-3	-	TGTGCCAGCAGCGACCCACGGATGGGGCATGGAAACACCATATATTTT	CASSDPRMGHGNTIYF
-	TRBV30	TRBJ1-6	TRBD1	TGTGCCTGGAGTGCGACAGGGCGAATTTCACCCCTCCACTTT	CAWSATGRISPLHF